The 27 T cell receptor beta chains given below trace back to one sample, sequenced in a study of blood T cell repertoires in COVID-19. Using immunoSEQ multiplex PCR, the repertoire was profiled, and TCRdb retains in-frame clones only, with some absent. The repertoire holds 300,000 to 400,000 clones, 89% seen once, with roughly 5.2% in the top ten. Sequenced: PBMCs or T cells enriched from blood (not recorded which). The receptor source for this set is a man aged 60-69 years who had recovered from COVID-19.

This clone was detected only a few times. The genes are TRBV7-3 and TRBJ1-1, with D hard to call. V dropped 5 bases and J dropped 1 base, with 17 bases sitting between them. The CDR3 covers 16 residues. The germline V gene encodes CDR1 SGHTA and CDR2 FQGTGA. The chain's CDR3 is CASSLTTAGGNTEAFF. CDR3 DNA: TGTGCCAGCAGCCTGACCACGGCGGGAGGGAACACTGAAGCTTTCTTT.

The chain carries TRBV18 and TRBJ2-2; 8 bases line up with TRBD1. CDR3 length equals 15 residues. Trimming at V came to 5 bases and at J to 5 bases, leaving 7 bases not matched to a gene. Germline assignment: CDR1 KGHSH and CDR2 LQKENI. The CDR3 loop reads CASSSRQGSTGELFF. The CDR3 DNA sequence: TGTGCCAGCTCATCCCGACAGGGGTCTACCGGGGAGCTGTTTTTT.

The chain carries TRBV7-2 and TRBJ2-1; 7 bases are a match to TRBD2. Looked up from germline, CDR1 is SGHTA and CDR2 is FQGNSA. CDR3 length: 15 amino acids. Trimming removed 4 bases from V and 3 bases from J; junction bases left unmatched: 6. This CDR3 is CASSSQTGGYNEQFF. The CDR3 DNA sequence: TGTGCCAGCAGCTCTCAGACGGGAGGCTACAATGAGCAGTTCTTC.

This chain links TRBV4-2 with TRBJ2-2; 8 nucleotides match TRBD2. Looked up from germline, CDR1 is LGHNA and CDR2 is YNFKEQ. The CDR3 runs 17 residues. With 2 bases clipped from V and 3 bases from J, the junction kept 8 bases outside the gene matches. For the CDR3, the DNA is TGTGCCAGCAGCCAACTTAGGGGGACTAGAGACACCGGGGAGCTGTTTTTT. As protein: CASSQLRGTRDTGELFF.

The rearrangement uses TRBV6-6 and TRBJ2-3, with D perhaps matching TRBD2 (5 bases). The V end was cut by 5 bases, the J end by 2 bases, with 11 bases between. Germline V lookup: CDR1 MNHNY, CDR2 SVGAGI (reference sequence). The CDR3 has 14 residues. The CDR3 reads CASSGQEVTDTQYF. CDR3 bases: TGTGCCAGCAGTGGTCAGGAGGTCACAGATACGCAGTATTTT.

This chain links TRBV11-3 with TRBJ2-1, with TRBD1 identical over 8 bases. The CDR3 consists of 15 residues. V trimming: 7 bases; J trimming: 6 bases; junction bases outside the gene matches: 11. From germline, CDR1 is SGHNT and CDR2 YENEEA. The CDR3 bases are TGTGCCAGCACCCAAAATCAGGGGGCTGGCAATGAGCAGTTCTTC. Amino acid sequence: CASTQNQGAGNEQFF.

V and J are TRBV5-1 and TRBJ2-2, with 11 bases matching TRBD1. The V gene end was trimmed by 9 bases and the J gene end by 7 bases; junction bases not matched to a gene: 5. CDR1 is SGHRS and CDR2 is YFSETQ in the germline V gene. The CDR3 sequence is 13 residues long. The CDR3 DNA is TGCGCCACCCGGACAGGGGGCATCGGGGAGCTGTTTTTT. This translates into CATRTGGIGELFF.

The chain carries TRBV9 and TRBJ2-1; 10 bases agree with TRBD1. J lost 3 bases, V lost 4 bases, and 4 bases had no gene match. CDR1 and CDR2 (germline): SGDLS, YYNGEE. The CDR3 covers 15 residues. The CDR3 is CASSSGTGVYNEQFF. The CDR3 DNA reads TGTGCCAGCAGCTCCGGGACAGGGGTCTACAATGAGCAGTTCTTC.

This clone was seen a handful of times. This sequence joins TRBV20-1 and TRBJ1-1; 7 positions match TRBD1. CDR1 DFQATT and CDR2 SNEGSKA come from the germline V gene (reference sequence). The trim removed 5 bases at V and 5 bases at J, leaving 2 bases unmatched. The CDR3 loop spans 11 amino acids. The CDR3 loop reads CSAPGGTEAFF. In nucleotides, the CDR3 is TGCAGTGCTCCAGGGGGGACTGAAGCTTTCTTT.

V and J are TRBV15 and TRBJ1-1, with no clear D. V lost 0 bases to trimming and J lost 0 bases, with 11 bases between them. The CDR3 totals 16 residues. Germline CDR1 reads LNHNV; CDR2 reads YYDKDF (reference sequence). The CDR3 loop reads CATSRDPQSVNTEAFF. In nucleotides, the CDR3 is TGTGCCACCAGCAGAGACCCACAGTCAGTGAACACTGAAGCTTTCTTT.

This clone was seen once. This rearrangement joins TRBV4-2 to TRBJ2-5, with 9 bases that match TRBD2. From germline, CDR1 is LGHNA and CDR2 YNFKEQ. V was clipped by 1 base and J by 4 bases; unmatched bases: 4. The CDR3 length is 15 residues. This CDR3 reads CASSQGSSGTETQYF. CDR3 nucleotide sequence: TGTGCCAGCAGCCAAGGGTCTAGCGGGACAGAGACCCAGTACTTC.

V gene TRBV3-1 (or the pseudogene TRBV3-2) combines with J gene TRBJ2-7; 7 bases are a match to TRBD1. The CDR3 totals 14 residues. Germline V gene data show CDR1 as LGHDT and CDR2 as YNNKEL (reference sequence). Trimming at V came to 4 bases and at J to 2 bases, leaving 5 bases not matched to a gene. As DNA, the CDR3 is TGTGCCAGCAGCCGCCGACAGGGAGCCTACGAGCAGTACTTC. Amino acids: CASSRRQGAYEQYF.

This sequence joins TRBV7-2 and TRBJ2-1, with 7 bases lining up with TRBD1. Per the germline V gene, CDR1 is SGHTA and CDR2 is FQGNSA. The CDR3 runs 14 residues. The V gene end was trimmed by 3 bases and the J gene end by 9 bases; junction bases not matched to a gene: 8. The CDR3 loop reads CASSFATGSGEQFF. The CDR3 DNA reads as TGTGCCAGCAGCTTCGCGACAGGGTCAGGTGAGCAGTTCTTC. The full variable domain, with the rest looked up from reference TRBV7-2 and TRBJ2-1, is GAGVSQSPSNKVTEKGKDVELRCDPISGHTALYWYRQSLGQGLEFLIYFQGNSAPDKSGLPSDRFSAERTGGSVSTLTIQRTQQEDSAVYLCASSFATGSGEQFFGPGTRLTVL.

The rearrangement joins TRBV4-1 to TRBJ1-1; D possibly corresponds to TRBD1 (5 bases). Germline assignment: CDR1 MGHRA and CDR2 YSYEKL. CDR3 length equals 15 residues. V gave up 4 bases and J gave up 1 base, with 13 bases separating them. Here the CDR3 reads CASSRQGEGNTEAFF. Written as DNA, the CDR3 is TGCGCCAGCAGCCGTCAAGGGGAGGGGAACACTGAAGCTTTCTTT.

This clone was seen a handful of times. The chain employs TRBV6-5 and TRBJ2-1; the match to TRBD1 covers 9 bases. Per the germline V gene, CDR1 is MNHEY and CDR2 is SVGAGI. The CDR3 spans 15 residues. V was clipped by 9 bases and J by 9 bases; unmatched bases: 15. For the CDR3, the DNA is TGTGCCAGGAGGGTGGGGGACAGGGTGTTATCTGAGCAGTTCTTC. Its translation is CARRVGDRVLSEQFF.

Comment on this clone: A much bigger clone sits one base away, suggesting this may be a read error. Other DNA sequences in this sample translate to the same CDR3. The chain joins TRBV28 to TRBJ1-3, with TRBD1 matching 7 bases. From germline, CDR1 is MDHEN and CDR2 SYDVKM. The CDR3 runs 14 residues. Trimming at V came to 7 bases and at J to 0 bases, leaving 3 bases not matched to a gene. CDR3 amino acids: CASTGQLSGNTIYF. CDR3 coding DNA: TGTGCCAGCACGGGACAGCTCTCTGGAAACACCATATATTTT.

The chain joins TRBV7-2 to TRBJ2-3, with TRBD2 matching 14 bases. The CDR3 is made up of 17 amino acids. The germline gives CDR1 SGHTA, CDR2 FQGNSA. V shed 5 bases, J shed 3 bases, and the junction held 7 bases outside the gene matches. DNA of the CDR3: TGTGCCAGCAGCGCCCGGACTAGCGGGAGGAGGACAGATACGCAGTATTTT. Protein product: CASSARTSGRRTDTQYF.

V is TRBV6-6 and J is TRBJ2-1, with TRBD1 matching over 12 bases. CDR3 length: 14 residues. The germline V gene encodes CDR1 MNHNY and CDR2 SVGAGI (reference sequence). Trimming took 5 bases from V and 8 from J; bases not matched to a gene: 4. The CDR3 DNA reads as TGTGCCAGCAGTCCGGGACAGGGGGCGTATGAGCAGTTCTTC. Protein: CASSPGQGAYEQFF.

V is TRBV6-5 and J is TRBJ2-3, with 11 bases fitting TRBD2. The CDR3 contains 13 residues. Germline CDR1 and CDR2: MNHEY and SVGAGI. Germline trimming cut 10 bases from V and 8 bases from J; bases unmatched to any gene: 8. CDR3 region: CATHGTSGGTQYF. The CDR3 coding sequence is TGTGCCACTCACGGGACTAGCGGTGGTACGCAGTATTTT.

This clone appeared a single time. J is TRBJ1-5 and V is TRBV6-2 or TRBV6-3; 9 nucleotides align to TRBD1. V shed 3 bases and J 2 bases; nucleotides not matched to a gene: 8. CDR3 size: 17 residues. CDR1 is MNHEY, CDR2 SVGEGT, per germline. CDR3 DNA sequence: TGTGCCAGCAGTTATTATCCGGGACAGGGCGGCAATCAGCCCCAGCATTTT. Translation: CASSYYPGQGGNQPQHF.

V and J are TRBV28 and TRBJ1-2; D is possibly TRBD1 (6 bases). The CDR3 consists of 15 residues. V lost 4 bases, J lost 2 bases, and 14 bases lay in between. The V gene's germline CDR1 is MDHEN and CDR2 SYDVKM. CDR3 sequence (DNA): TGTGCCAGCAGTTCCCCACAGGGTATGAACTATGGCTACACCTTC. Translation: CASSSPQGMNYGYTF.

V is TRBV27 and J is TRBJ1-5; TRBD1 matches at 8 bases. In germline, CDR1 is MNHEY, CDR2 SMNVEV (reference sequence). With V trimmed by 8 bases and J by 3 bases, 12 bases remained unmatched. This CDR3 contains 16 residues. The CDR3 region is CASSDRVDIYNQPQHF. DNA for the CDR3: TGTGCCAGCTCGGACAGGGTAGATATCTACAATCAGCCCCAGCATTTT.

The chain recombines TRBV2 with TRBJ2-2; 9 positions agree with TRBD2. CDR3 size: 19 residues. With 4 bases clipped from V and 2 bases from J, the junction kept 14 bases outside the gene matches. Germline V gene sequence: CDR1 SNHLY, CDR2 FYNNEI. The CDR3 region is CASSVRGLAGGLNTGELFF. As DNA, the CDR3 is TGTGCCAGCAGTGTTCGGGGACTAGCCGGCGGCCTCAACACCGGGGAGCTGTTTTTT.

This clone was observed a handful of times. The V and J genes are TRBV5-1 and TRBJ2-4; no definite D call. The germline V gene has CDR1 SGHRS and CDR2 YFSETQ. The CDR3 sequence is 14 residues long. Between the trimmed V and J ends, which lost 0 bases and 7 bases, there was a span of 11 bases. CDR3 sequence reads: CASSLASGANIQYF. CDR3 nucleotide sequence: TGCGCCAGCAGCTTGGCTTCTGGAGCGAACATTCAGTACTTC.

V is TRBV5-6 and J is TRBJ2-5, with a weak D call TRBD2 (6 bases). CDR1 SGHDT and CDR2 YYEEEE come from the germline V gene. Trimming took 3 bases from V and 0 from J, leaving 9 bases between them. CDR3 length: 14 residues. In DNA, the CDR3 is TGTGCCAGCAGCTCCCTAGCGTACCAAGAGACCCAGTACTTC. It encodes CASSSLAYQETQYF. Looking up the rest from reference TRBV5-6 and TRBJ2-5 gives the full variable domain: DAGVTQSPTHLIKTRGQQVTLRCSPKSGHDTVSWYQQALGQGPQFIFQYYEEEERQRGNFPDRFSGHQFPNYSSELNVNALLLGDSALYLCASSSLAYQETQYFGPGTRLLVL.

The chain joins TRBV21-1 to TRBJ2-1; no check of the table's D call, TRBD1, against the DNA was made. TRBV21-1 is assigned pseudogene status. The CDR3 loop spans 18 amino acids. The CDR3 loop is CASSKIGGNDPGDIEQFF. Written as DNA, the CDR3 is TGTGCCAGCAGCAAGATCGGCGGCAACGACCCAGGGGACATTGAGCAGTTCTTC.

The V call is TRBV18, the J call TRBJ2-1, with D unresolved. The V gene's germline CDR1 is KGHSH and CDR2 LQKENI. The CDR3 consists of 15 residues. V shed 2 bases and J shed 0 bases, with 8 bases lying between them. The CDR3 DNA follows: TGTGCCAGCTCACCAGCGCAAAGCTCCTACAATGAGCAGTTCTTC. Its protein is CASSPAQSSYNEQFF.